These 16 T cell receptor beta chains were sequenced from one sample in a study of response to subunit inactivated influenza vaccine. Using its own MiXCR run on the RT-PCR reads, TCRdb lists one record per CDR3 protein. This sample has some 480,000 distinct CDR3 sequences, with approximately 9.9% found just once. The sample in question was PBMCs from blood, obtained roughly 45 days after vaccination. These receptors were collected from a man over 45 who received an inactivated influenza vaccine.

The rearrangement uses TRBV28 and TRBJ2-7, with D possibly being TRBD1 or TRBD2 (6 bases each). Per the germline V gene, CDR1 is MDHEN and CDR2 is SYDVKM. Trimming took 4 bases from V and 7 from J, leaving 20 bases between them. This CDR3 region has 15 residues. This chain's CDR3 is CASSSPGGGMREQYF. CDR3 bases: TGTGCCAGCAGTTCCCCAGGAGGGGGGATGAGGGAGCAGTACTTC. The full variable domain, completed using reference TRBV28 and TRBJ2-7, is DVKVTQSSRYLVKRTGEKVFLECVQDMDHENMFWYRQDPGLGLRLIYFSYDVKMKEKGDIPEGYSVSREKKERFSLILESASTNQTSMYLCASSSPGGGMREQYFGPGTRLTVT.

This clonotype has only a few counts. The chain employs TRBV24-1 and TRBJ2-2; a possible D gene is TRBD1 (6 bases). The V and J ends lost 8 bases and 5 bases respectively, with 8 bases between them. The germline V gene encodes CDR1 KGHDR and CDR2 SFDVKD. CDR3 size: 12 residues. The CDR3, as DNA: TGTGCCACCAAGGACAGTACCGGGGAGCTGTTTTTT. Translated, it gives CATKDSTGELFF.

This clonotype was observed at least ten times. This chain's CDR3 is CASSLRTGRSYEQYF. The DNA for the CDR3 is TGTGCCAGCAGCTTGAGGACAGGGCGCTCCTACGAGCAGTACTTC. The J gene is TRBJ2-7, the V gene TRBV13; 8 bases map to TRBD1. The trim removed 3 bases at V and 0 bases at J, leaving 4 bases unmatched. Germline V gene sequence: CDR1 PRHDT, CDR2 FYEKMQ (reference sequence). The CDR3 covers 15 residues.

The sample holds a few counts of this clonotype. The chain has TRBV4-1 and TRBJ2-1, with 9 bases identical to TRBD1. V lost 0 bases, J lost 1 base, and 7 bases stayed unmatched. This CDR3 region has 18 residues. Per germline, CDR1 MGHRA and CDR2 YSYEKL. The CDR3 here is CASSQEAAGQGSYNEQFF. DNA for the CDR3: TGCGCCAGCAGCCAAGAAGCGGCCGGACAGGGGTCCTACAATGAGCAGTTCTTC.

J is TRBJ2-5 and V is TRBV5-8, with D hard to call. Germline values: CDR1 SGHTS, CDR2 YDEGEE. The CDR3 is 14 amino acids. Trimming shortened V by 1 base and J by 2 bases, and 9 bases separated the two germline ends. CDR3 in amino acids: CASSLTRPQETQYF. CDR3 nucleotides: TGTGCCAGCAGCTTGACCAGGCCGCAAGAGACCCAGTACTTC.

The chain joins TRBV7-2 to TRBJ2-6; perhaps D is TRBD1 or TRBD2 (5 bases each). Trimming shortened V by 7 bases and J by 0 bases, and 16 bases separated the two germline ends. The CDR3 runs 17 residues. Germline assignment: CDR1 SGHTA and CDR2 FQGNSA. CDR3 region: CASTPFGARSGANVLTF. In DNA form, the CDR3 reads TGTGCCAGCACCCCCTTCGGGGCCCGCTCTGGGGCCAACGTCCTGACTTTC. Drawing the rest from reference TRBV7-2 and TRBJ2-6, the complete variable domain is GAGVSQSPSNKVTEKGKDVELRCDPISGHTALYWYRQSLGQGLEFLIYFQGNSAPDKSGLPSDRFSAERTGGSVSTLTIQRTQQEDSAVYLCASTPFGARSGANVLTFGAGSRLTVL.

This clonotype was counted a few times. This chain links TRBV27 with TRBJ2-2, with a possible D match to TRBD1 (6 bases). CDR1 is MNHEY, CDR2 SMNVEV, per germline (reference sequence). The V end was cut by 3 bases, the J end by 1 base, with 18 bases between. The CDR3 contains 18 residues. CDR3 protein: CASSFRTQGFVNTGELFF. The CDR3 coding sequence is TGTGCCAGCAGTTTCCGTACACAGGGCTTTGTGAACACCGGGGAGCTGTTTTTT.

The CDR3: CSAMTGGVSEQYF. CDR3 sequence (DNA): TGCAGTGCTATGACAGGGGGCGTATCAGAGCAGTACTTC. The chain carries TRBV20-1 and TRBJ2-7, with 10 bases fitting TRBD1. V lost 4 bases, J lost 7 bases, and 7 bases stayed unmatched. CDR1 is DFQATT and CDR2 is SNEGSKA in the germline V gene (reference sequence). This CDR3 has 13 amino acids.

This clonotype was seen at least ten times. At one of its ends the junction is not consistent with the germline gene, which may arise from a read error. CDR3 protein: CASSPGTDYGYTF. DNA of the CDR3: TGCGCCAGCAGCCCAGGGACCGATTATGGCTACACCTTC. V usage is TRBV18 and J usage is TRBJ1-2; perhaps TRBD1 as D (5 bases). The CDR3 covers 13 residues. CDR1 and CDR2 from the germline V gene are KGHSH and LQKENI.

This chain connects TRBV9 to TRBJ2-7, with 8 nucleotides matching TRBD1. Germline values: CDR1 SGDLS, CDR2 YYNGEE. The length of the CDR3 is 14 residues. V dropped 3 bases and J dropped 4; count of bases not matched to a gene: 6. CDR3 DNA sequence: TGTGCCAGCAGCGGATCGTGGACAGGGTACGAGCAGTACTTC. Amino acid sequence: CASSGSWTGYEQYF.

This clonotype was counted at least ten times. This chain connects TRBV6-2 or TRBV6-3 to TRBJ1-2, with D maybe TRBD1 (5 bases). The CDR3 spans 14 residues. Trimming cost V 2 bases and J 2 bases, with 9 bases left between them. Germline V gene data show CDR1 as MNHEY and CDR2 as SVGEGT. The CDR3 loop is CASSYLDTNYGYTF. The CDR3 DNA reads TGTGCCAGCAGTTACCTGGACACGAACTATGGCTACACCTTC.

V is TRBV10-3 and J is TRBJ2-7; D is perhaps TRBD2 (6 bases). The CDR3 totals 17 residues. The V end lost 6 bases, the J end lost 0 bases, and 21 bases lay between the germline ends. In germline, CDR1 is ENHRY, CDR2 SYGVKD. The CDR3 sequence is CAISVLERLGVSYEQYF. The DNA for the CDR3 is TGTGCCATCAGCGTACTTGAGCGACTAGGGGTCTCCTACGAGCAGTACTTC.

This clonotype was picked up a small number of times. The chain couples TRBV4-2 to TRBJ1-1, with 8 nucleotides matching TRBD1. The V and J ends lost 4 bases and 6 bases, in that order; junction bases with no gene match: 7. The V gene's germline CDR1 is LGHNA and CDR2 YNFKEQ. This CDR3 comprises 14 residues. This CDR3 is CASSPDRGKSEAFF. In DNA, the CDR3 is TGTGCCAGCAGCCCTGACAGGGGCAAATCTGAAGCTTTCTTT.

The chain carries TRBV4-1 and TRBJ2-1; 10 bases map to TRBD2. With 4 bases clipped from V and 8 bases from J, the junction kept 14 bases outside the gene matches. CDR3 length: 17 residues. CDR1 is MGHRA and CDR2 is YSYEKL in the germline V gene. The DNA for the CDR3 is TGCGCCAGCAGCCTCATTAGTAGCGGGGGGCCAGGGGATGAGCAGTTCTTC. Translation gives CASSLISSGGPGDEQFF.

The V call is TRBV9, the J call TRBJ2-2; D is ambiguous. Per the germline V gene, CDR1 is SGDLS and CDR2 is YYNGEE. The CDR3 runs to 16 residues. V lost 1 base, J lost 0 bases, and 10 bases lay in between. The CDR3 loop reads CASSVRQTANTGELFF. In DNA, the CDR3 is TGTGCCAGCAGCGTACGACAAACAGCGAACACCGGGGAGCTGTTTTTT.

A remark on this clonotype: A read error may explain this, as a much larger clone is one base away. CDR3 amino acids: CSVERPLAWEQLF. CDR3 nucleotides: TGCAGCGTTGAAAGGCCCTTGGCATGGGAGCAGCTCTTC. V and J are TRBV29-1 and TRBJ2-1; possibly TRBD2 for D (5 bases). Germline loops: CDR1 SQVTM, CDR2 ANQGSEA. This CDR3 has 13 residues.